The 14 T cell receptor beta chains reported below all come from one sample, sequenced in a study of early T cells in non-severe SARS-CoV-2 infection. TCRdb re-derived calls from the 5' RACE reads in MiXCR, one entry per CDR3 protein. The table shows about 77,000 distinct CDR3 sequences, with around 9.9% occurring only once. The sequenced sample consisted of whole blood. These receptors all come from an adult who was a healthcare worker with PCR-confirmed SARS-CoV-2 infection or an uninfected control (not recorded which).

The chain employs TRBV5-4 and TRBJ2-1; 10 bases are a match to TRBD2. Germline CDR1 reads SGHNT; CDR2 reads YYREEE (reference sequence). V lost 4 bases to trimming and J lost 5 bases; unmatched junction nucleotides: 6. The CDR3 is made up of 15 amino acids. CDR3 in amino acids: CASSMTSGPDNEQFF. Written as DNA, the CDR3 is TGTGCCAGCAGCATGACTAGCGGGCCCGACAATGAGCAGTTCTTC.

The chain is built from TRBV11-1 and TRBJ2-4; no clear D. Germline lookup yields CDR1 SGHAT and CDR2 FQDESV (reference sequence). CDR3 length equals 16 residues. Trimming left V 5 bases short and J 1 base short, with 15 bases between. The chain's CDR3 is CASSPAQIGAKNIQYF. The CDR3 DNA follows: TGTGCCAGCAGCCCCGCCCAAATAGGGGCCAAAAACATTCAGTACTTC.

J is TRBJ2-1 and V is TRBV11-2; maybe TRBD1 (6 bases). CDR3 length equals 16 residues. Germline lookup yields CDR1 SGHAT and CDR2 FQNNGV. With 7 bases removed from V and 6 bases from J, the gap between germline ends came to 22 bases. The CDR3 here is CASTSPQGQLVNEQFF. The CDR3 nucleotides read TGTGCCAGCACCTCCCCCCAGGGGCAACTAGTCAATGAGCAGTTCTTC.

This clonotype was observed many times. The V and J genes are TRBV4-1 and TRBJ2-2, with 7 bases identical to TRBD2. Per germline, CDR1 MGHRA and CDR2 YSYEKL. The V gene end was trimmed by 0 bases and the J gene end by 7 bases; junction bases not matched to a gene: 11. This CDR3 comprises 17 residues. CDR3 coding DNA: TGCGCCAGCAGCCAAGATCGCGGGAGTGGCCAAGGCGGGGAGCTGTTTTTT. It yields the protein CASSQDRGSGQGGELFF.

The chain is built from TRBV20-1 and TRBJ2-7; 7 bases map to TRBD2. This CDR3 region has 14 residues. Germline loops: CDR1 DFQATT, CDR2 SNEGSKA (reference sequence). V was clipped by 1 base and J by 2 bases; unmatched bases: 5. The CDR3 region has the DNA TGCAGTGCTAGAGCGGTTCTAGCGGCCTACGAGCAGTACTTC. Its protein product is CSARAVLAAYEQYF.

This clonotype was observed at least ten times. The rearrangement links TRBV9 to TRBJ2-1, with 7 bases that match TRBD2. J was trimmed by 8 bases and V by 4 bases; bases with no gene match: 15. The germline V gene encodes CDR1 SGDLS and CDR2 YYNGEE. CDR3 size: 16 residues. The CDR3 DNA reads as TGTGCCAGCAGCACCCACCCGGGACTAATTGTCGATGAGCAGTTCTTC. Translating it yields CASSTHPGLIVDEQFF.

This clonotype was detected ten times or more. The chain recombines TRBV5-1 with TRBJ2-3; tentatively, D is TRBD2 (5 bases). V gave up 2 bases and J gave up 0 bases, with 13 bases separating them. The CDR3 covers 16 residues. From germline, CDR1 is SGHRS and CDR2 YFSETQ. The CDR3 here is CASSFATSGSTDTQYF. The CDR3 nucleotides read TGCGCCAGCAGCTTTGCAACTAGTGGAAGCACAGATACGCAGTATTTT. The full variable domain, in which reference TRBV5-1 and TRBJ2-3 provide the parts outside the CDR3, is KAGVTQTPRYLIKTRGQQVTLSCSPISGHRSVSWYQQTPGQGLQFLFEYFSETQRNKGNFPGRFSGRQFSNSRSEMNVSTLELGDSALYLCASSFATSGSTDTQYFGPGTRLTVL.

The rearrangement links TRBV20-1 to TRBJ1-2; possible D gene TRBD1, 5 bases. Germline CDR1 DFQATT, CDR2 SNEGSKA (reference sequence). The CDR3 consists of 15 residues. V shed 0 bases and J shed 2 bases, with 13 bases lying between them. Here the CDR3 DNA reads TGCAGTGCTAGAGATTTCGCCAGGGTGAACTATGGCTACACCTTC. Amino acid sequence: CSARDFARVNYGYTF.

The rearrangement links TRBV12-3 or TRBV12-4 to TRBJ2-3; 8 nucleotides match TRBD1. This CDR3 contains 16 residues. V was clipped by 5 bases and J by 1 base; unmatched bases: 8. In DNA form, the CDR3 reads TGTGCCAGCAGTAAGGCCAGGGGGCGAGGCACAGATACGCAGTATTTT. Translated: CASSKARGRGTDTQYF.

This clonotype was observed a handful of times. As DNA, the CDR3 is TGCAGTGCTTCCCAGGTGGGGGGGTACGAGCAGTACTTC. Its protein is CSASQVGGYEQYF. The V call is TRBV20-1, the J call TRBJ2-7, with 7 bases matching TRBD2. J was trimmed by 4 bases and V by 5 bases; bases with no gene match: 8. CDR3 length equals 13 residues. CDR1 DFQATT and CDR2 SNEGSKA come from the germline V gene (reference sequence).

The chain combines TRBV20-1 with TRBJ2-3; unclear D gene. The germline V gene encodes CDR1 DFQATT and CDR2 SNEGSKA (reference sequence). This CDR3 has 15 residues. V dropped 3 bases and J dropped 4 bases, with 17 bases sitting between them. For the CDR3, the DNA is TGCAGTGCTAGCAACGGCCAAAAAGTGGCAGATACGCAGTATTTT. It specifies CSASNGQKVADTQYF.

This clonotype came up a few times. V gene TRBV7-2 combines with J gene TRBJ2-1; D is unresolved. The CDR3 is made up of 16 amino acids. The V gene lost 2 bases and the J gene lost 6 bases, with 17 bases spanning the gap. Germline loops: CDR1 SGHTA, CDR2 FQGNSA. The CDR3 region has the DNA TGTGCCAGCAGCTTAATGGTGTGGGGTTTCTCCAATGAGCAGTTCTTC. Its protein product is CASSLMVWGFSNEQFF.

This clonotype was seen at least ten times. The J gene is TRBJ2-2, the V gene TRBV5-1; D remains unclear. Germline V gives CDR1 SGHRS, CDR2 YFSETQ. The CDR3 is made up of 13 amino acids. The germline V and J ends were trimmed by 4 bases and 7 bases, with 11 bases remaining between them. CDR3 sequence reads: CASSPLPGGELFF. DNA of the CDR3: TGCGCCAGCAGCCCACTGCCGGGCGGGGAGCTGTTTTTT. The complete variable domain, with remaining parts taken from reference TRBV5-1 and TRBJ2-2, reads KAGVTQTPRYLIKTRGQQVTLSCSPISGHRSVSWYQQTPGQGLQFLFEYFSETQRNKGNFPGRFSGRQFSNSRSEMNVSTLELGDSALYLCASSPLPGGELFFGEGSRLTVL.

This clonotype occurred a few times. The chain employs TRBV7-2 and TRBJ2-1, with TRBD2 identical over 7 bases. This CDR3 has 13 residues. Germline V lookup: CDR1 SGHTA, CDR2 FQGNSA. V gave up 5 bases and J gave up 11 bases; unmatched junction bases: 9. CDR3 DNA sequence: TGTGCCAGCAGCCTCGAGCGGGGCCAGAAGCAGTTCTTC. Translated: CASSLERGQKQFF. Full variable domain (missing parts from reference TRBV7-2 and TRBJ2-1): GAGVSQSPSNKVTEKGKDVELRCDPISGHTALYWYRQSLGQGLEFLIYFQGNSAPDKSGLPSDRFSAERTGGSVSTLTIQRTQQEDSAVYLCASSLERGQKQFFGPGTRLTVL.